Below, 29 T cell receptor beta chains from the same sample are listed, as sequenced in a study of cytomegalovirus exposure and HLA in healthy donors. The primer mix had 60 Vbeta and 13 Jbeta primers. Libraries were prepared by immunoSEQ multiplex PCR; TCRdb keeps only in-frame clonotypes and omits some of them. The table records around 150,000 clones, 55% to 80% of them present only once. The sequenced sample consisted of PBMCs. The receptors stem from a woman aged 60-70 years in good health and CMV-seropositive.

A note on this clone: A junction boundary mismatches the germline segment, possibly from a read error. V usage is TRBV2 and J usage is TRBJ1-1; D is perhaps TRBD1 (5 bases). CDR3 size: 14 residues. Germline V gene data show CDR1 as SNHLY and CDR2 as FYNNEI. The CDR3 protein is CASRVGQTNIEAFF. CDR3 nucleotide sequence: TGTGCCAGTCGAGTAGGACAAACGAACATTGAAGCTTTCTTT. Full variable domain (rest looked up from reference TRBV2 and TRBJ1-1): EPEVTQTPSHQVTQMGQEVILRCVPISNHLYFYWYRQILGQKVEFLVSFYNNEISEKSEIFDDQFSVERPDGSNFTLKIRSTKLEDSAMYFCASRVGQTNIEAFFGQGTRLTVV.

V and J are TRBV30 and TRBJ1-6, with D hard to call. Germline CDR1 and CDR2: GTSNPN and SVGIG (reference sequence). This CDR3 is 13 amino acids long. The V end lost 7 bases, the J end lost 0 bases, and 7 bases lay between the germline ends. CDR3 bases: TGTGCCTCTCACAGCTCCTATAATTCACCCCTCCACTTT. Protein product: CASHSSYNSPLHF.

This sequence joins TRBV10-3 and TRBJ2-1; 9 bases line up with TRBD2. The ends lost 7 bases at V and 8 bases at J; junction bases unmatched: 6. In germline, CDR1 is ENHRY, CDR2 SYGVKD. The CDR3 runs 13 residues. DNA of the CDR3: TGTGCCATCACGAGCGAGCGGGAGGATGAGCAGTTCTTC. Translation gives CAITSEREDEQFF.

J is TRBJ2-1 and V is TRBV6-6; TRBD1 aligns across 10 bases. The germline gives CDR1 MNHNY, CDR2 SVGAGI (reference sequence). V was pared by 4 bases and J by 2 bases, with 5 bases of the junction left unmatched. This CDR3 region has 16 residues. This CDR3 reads CASSSSTGGPYNEQFF. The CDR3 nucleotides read TGTGCCAGCAGTTCCTCGACAGGGGGCCCCTACAATGAGCAGTTCTTC.

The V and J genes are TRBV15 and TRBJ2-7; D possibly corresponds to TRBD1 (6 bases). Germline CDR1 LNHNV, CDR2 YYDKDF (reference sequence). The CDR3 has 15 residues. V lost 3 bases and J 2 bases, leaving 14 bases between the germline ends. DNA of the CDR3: TGTGCCACCAGCAGGCAGCGGACAGAGGCCTACGAGCAGTACTTC. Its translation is CATSRQRTEAYEQYF.

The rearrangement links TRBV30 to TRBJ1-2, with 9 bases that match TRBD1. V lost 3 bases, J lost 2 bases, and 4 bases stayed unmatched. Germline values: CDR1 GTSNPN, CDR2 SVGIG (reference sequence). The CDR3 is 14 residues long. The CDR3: CAWSGDRENYGYTF. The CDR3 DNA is TGTGCCTGGAGCGGGGACAGGGAGAACTATGGCTACACCTTC. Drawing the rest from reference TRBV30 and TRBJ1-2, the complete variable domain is SQTIHQWPATLVQPVGSPLSLECTVEGTSNPNLYWYRQAAGRGLQLLFYSVGIGQISSEVPQNLSASRPQDRQFILSSKKLLLSDSGFYLCAWSGDRENYGYTFGSGTRLTVV.

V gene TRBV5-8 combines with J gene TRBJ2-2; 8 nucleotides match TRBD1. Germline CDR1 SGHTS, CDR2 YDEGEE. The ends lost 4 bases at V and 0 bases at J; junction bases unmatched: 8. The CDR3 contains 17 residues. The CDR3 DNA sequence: TGTGCCAGCAGCCCAGGGGCAGGGGGCGCGAACACCGGGGAGCTGTTTTTT. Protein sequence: CASSPGAGGANTGELFF.

CDR3 residues: CASRGGGLIETQYF. The CDR3 DNA is TGTGCCAGCAGGGGCGGGGGGCTGATAGAGACCCAGTACTTC. The J gene is TRBJ2-5, the V gene TRBV6-5, with 8 bases identical to TRBD2. Germline V lookup: CDR1 MNHEY, CDR2 SVGAGI. The CDR3 consists of 14 residues. The J segment lost 4 bases and the V segment lost 6 bases, leaving 7 bases of the junction unmatched.

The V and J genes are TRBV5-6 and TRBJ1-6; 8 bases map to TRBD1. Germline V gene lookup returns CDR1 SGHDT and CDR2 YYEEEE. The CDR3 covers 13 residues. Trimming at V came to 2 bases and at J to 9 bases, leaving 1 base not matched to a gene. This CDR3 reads CASSLQGGSPLHF. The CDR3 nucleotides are TGTGCCAGCAGCTTACAGGGGGGTTCACCCCTCCACTTT.

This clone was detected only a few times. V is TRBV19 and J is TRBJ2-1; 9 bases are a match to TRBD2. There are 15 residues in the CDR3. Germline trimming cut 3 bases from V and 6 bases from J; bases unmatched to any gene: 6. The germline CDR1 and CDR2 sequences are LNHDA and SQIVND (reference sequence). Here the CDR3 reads CASSIGIAGVNEQFF. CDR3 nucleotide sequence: TGTGCCAGTAGTATTGGGATAGCGGGGGTCAATGAGCAGTTCTTC.

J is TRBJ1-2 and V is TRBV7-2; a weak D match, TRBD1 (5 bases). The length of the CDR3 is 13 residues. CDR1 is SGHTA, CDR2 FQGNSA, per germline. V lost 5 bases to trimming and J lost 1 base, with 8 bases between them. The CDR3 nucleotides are TGTGCCAGCAGCCCCGACAGTAACTATGGCTACACCTTC. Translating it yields CASSPDSNYGYTF.

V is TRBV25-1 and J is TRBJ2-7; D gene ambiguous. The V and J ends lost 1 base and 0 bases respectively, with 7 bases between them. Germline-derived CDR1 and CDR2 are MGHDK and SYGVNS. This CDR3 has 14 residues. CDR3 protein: CASSEFGNSYEQYF. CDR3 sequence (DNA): TGTGCCAGCAGTGAATTTGGCAACTCCTACGAGCAGTACTTC.

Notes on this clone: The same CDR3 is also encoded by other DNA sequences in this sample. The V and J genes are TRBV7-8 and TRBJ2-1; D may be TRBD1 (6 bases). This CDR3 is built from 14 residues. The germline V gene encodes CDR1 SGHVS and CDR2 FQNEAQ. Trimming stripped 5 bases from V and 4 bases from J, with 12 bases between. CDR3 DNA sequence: TGTGCCAGCAGCCCCGGACAGCCATACAATGAGCAGTTCTTC. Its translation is CASSPGQPYNEQFF. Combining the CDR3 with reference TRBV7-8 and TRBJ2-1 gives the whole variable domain GAGVSQSPRYKVAKRGQDVALRCDPISGHVSLFWYQQALGQGPEFLTYFQNEAQLDKSGLPSDRFFAERPEGSVSTLKIQRTQQEDSAVYLCASSPGQPYNEQFFGPGTRLTVL.

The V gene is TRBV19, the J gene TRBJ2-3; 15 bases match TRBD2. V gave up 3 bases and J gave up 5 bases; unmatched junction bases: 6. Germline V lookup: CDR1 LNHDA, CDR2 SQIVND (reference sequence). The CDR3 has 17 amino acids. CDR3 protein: CASSIGLAGGPLDTQYF. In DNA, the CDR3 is TGTGCCAGTAGTATCGGACTAGCGGGAGGGCCGCTAGATACGCAGTATTTT. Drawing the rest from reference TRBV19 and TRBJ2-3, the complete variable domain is DGGITQSPKYLFRKEGQNVTLSCEQNLNHDAMYWYRQDPGQGLRLIYYSQIVNDFQKGDIAEGYSVSREKKESFPLTVTSAQKNPTAFYLCASSIGLAGGPLDTQYFGPGTRLTVL.

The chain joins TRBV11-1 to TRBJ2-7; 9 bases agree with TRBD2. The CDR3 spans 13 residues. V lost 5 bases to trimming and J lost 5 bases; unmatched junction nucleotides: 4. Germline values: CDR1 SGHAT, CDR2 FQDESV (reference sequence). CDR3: CASSAGTSHEQYF. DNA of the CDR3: TGTGCCAGCAGCGCTGGGACTAGCCACGAGCAGTACTTC.

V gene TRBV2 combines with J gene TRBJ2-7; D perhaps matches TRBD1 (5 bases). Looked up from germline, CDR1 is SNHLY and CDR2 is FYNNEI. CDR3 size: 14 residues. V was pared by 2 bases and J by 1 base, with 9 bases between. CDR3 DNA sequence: TGTGCCAGCAGTGAATATGACAGTTCCTACGAGCAGTACTTC. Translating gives CASSEYDSSYEQYF.

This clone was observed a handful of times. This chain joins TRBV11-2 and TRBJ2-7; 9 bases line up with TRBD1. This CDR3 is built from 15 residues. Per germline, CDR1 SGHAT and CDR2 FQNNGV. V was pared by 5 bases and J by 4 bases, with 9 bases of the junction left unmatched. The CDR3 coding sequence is TGTGCCAGCAGCCCCAGACAGGGGGTGCATTACGAGCAGTACTTC. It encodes CASSPRQGVHYEQYF.

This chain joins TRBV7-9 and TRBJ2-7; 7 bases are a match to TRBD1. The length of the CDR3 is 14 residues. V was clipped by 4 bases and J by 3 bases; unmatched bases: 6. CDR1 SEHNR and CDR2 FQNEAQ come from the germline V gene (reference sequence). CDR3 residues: CASSSIDRVYEQYF. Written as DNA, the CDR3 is TGTGCCAGCAGCTCAATCGACAGGGTCTACGAGCAGTACTTC.

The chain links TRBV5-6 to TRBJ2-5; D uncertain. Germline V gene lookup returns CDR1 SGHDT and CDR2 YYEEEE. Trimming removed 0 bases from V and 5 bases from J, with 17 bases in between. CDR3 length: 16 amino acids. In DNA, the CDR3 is TGTGCCAGCAGCTTGGGAACCGTTTACGTTGCGGAGACCCAGTACTTC. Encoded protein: CASSLGTVYVAETQYF. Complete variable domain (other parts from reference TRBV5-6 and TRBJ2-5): DAGVTQSPTHLIKTRGQQVTLRCSPKSGHDTVSWYQQALGQGPQFIFQYYEEEERQRGNFPDRFSGHQFPNYSSELNVNALLLGDSALYLCASSLGTVYVAETQYFGPGTRLLVL.

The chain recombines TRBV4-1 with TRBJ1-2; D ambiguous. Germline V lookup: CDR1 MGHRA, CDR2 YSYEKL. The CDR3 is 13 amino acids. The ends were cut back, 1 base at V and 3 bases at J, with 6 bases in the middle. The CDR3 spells CASSQGLYYGYTF. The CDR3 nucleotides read TGCGCCAGCAGCCAAGGACTGTACTATGGCTACACCTTC.

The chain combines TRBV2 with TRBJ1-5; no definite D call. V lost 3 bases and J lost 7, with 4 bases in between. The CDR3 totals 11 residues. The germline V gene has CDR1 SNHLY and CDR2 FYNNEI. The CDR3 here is CASSDQQPQHF. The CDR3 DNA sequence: TGTGCCAGCAGTGACCAGCAGCCCCAGCATTTT.

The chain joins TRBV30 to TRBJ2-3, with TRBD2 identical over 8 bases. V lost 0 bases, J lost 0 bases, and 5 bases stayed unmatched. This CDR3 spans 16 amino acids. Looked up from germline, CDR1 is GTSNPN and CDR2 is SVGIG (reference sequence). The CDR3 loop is CAWSVRSSGSTDTQYF. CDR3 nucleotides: TGTGCCTGGAGTGTACGGTCTAGCGGGAGCACAGATACGCAGTATTTT. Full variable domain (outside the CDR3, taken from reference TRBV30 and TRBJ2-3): SQTIHQWPATLVQPVGSPLSLECTVEGTSNPNLYWYRQAAGRGLQLLFYSVGIGQISSEVPQNLSASRPQDRQFILSSKKLLLSDSGFYLCAWSVRSSGSTDTQYFGPGTRLTVL.

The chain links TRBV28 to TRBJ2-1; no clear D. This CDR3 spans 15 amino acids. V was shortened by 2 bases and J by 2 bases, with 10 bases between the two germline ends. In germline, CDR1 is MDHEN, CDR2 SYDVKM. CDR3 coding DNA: TGTGCCAGCAGTTTACCTAACTCGCCCTACAATGAGCAGTTCTTC. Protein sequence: CASSLPNSPYNEQFF.

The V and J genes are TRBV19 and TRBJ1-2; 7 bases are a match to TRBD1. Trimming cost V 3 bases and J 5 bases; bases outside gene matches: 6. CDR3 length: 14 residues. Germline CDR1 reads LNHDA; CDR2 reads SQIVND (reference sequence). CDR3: CASSMMGQLYGYTF. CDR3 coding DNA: TGTGCCAGTAGTATGATGGGACAGCTGTATGGCTACACCTTC.

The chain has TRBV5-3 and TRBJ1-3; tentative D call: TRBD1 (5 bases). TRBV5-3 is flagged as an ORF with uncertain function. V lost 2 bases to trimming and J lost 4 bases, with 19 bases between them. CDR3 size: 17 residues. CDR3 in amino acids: CARSFWGWVELGNTIYF. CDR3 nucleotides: TGTGCCAGAAGCTTTTGGGGCTGGGTCGAGTTGGGAAACACCATATATTTT.

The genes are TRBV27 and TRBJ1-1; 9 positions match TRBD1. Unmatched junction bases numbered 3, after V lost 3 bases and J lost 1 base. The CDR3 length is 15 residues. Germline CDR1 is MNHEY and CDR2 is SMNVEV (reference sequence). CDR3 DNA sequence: TGTGCCAGCAGTTTTCGGACAGGGGAGAACACTGAAGCTTTCTTT. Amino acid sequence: CASSFRTGENTEAFF.

The CDR3 nucleotides are TGCGCCAGCAGCCCGACGACTAGTGAATCCTACAATGAGCAGTTCTTC. Translating it yields CASSPTTSESYNEQFF. The rearrangement links TRBV4-3 to TRBJ2-1; possibly TRBD2 for D (6 bases). CDR3 size: 16 residues. Germline assignment: CDR1 LGHNA and CDR2 YSLEER. V lost 4 bases and J 1 base, leaving 14 bases between the germline ends.

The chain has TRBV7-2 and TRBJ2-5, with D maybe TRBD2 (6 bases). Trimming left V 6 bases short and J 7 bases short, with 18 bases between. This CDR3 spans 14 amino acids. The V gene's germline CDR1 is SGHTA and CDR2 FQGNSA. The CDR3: CASSPGLAKGTQYF. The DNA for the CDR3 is TGTGCCAGCAGTCCTGGGCTAGCGAAAGGGACCCAGTACTTC.

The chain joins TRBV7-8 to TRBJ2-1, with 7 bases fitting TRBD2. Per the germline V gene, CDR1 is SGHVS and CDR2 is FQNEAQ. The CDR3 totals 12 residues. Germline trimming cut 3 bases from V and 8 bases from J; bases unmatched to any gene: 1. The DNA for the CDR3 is TGTGCCAGCAGCTTGGGAGGGTATGAGCAGTTCTTC. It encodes CASSLGGYEQFF.